This T cell receptor (beta chain) was recovered during a study of blood T cell repertoires in COVID-19. At the level of the study: The study drew acute and convalescent COVID-19 samples from the United States, Italy and Spain. PBMCs, B-cell-depleted T cells, or T cells were the source of the cDNA or gDNA that made up the material.

V gave up 2 bases and J gave up 4 bases; unmatched junction bases: 11. Germline CDR1 reads GTSNPN; CDR2 reads SVGIG (reference sequence). CDR3 length equals 17 residues. Per the study methods: Scientists estimated how many nucleated cells there were by amplifying reference gene primers. Clones were read by immunoSEQ multiplex PCR, and TCRdb kept only the in-frame ones, dropping some. From that table come the V and J calls and clone size; the DNA was used to work out D and trimming. The table includes around 25,000 clones, approximately 72% detected once. Sequencing used peripheral blood. The genes are TRBV30 and TRBJ1-6, with TRBD1 matching 7 bases. The TCR sequence derives from an elderly woman with acute or convalescent COVID-19. CDR3 bases: TGTGCCTGGAGTCCAAACGAGGGGGCTTTGTATAATTCACCCCTCCACTTT. This codes for CAWSPNEGALYNSPLHF.